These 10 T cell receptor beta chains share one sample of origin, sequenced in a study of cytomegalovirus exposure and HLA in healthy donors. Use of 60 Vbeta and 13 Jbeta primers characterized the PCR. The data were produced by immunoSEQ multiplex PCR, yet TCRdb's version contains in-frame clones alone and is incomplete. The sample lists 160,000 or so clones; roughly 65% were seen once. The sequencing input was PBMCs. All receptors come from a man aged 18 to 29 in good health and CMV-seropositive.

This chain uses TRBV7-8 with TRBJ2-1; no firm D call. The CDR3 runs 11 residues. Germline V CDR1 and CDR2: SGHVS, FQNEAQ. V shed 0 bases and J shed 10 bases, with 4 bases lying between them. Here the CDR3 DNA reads TGTGCCAGCAGCTTAGCGCGGGAGCAGTTCTTC. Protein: CASSLAREQFF.

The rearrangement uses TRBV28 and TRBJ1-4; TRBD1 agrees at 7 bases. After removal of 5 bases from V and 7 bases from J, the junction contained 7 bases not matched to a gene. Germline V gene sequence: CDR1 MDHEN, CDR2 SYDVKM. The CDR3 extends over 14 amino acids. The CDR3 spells CASSPSGTAEKLFF. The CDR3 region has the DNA TGTGCCAGCAGTCCATCCGGGACAGCTGAAAAACTGTTTTTT. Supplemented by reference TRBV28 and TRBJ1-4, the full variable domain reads DVKVTQSSRYLVKRTGEKVFLECVQDMDHENMFWYRQDPGLGLRLIYFSYDVKMKEKGDIPEGYSVSREKKERFSLILESASTNQTSMYLCASSPSGTAEKLFFGSGTQLSVL.

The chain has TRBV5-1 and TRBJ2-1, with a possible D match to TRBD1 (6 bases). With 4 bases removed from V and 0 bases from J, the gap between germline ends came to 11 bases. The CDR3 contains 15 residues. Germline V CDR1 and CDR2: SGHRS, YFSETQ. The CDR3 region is CASSPRGGSYNEQFF. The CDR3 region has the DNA TGCGCCAGCAGCCCAAGAGGGGGCTCCTACAATGAGCAGTTCTTC.

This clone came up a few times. CDR3 loop: CASSPGGTYEQYV. The DNA of the CDR3 is TGTGCCAGCTCACCTGGCGGTACCTACGAGCAGTACGTC. The V gene is TRBV18, the J gene TRBJ2-7; D gene uncertain. Per the germline V gene, CDR1 is KGHSH and CDR2 is LQKENI. There are 13 residues in the CDR3. The V gene lost 3 bases and the J gene lost 2 bases, with 8 bases spanning the gap.

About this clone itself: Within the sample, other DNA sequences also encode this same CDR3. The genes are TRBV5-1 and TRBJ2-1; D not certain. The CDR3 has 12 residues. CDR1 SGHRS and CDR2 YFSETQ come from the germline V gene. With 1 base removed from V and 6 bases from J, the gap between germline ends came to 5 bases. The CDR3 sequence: CASSLSLNEQFF. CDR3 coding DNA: TGCGCCAGCAGCTTGAGCCTCAATGAGCAGTTCTTC.

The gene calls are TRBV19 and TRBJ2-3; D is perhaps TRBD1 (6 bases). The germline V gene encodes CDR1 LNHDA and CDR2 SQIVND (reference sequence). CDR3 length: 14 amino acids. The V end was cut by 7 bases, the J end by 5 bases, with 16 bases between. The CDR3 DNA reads TGTGCCAGTACCAGATCCACCAGGGGAGATACGCAGTATTTT. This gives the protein CASTRSTRGDTQYF.

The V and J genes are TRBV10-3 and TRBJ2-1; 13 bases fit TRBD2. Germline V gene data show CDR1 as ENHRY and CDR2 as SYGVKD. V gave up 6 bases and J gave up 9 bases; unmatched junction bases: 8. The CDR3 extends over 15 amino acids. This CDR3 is CAIRPTGTSGVEQFF. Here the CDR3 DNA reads TGTGCCATCAGACCTACCGGGACTAGCGGGGTTGAGCAGTTCTTC.

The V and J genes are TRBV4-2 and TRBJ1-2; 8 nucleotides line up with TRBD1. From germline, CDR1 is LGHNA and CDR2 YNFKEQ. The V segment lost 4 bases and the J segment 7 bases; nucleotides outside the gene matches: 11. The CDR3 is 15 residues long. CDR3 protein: CASSPEEGQGRGYTF. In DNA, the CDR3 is TGTGCCAGCAGCCCCGAAGAAGGACAGGGCCGTGGCTACACCTTC.

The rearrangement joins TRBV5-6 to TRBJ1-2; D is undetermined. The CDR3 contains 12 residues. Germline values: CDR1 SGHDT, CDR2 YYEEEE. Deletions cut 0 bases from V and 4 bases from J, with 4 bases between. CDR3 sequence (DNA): TGTGCCAGCAGCTTGGAGAGCTATGGCTACACCTTC. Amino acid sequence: CASSLESYGYTF.

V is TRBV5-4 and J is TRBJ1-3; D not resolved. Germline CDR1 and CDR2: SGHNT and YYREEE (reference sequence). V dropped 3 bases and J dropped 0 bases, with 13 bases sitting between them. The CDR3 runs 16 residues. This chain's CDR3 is CASSSAPGSSGNTIYF. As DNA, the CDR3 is TGTGCCAGCAGCTCAGCACCAGGCTCCTCTGGAAACACCATATATTTT.